These T cell receptor beta chains were read from a single sample in a study of shared clonotypes between healthy human individuals. Assay used: immunoSEQ multiplex PCR; TCRdb lists only in-frame clones, some missing. The table includes a few million clones, over 90% detected once. The specimen was naive CD4+ T cells from PBMCs. The origin of the receptors is a man between 18 and 29 years old in good health. Some clones in this sample may be carry-over from other donors' samples. CDR3s include the opening cysteine and the closing phenylalanine or tryptophan. A D gene is named only where the DNA matches it firmly. Clone size appears in some rows only: once, few, many, or a class for an expanded clone.

j_call: TRBJ1-4
cdr3_length: 15
clone_size: -
v_call: TRBV9
d_call: -
cdr3_nt: TGTGCCAGCAGCCCCCCGGGTGCAACTAATGAAAAACTGTTTTTT
cdr3_aa: CASSPPGATNEKLFF

j_call: TRBJ2-3
cdr3_length: 13
clone_size: -
v_call: TRBV7-2
d_call: -
cdr3_nt: TGTGCCAGCAGCTTAGGCGTACCAGATACGCAGTATTTT
cdr3_aa: CASSLGVPDTQYF

j_call: TRBJ2-3
cdr3_length: 11
clone_size: -
v_call: TRBV30
d_call: -
cdr3_nt: TGTGCCTGGAGTGACACAGATACGCAGTATTTT
cdr3_aa: CAWSDTDTQYF

j_call: TRBJ2-5
cdr3_length: 14
clone_size: -
v_call: TRBV5-1
d_call: -
cdr3_nt: TGCGCCAGCAGCTTGGAAGGGGCGGGGGAGACCCAGTACTTC
cdr3_aa: CASSLEGAGETQYF

j_call: TRBJ2-1
cdr3_length: 16
clone_size: -
v_call: TRBV5-1
d_call: TRBD2
cdr3_nt: TGCGCCAGCAGCTCTACTAGCGGGAGCCCGACTAATGAGCAGTTCTTC
cdr3_aa: CASSSTSGSPTNEQFF

j_call: TRBJ1-3
cdr3_length: 16
clone_size: -
v_call: TRBV19
d_call: -
cdr3_nt: TGTGCCAGTAGTACCTGGACACGTCGCTCTGGAAACACCATATATTTT
cdr3_aa: CASSTWTRRSGNTIYF

j_call: TRBJ2-7
cdr3_length: 17
clone_size: -
v_call: TRBV14
d_call: TRBD2
cdr3_nt: TGTGCCAGCAGCCCCCGGGGGGGGAGCACAGCGCCCTACGAGCAGTACTTC
cdr3_aa: CASSPRGGSTAPYEQYF

j_call: TRBJ2-2
cdr3_length: 13
clone_size: -
v_call: TRBV11-3
d_call: -
cdr3_nt: TGTGCCAGCAGCTTCGACAGCGCCGGGGAGCTGTTTTTT
cdr3_aa: CASSFDSAGELFF

j_call: TRBJ1-1
cdr3_length: 14
clone_size: -
v_call: TRBV9
d_call: TRBD1
cdr3_nt: TGTGCCAGCAGCCCCGACAGGGGAAGGACTGAAGCTTTCTTT
cdr3_aa: CASSPDRGRTEAFF

j_call: TRBJ2-2
cdr3_length: 15
clone_size: -
v_call: TRBV5-1
d_call: -
cdr3_nt: TGCGCCAGCAGCTTGGTGGACAGGAACACCGGGGAGCTGTTTTTT
cdr3_aa: CASSLVDRNTGELFF

j_call: TRBJ1-1
cdr3_length: 15
clone_size: -
v_call: TRBV28
d_call: -
cdr3_nt: TGTGCCAGCAGTTTAGGAGGAGCCGGGCCCTCTGAAGCTTTCTTT
cdr3_aa: CASSLGGAGPSEAFF

j_call: TRBJ2-7
cdr3_length: 13
clone_size: -
v_call: TRBV2
d_call: -
cdr3_nt: TGTGCCAGCAGTGCCCAGGGAACCTACGAGCAGTACTTC
cdr3_aa: CASSAQGTYEQYF

j_call: TRBJ2-7
cdr3_length: 13
clone_size: -
v_call: TRBV28
d_call: -
cdr3_nt: TGTGCCAGCAGTTTACCCAGGGGCTACGAGCAGTACTTC
cdr3_aa: CASSLPRGYEQYF

j_call: TRBJ2-6
cdr3_length: 11
clone_size: -
v_call: TRBV9
d_call: -
cdr3_nt: TGTGCCAGCCTCGAGGCCAACGTCCTGACTTTC
cdr3_aa: CASLEANVLTF

j_call: TRBJ2-3
cdr3_length: 14
clone_size: -
v_call: TRBV5-4
d_call: TRBD1
cdr3_nt: TGTGCCAGCAACCAACAGGGGGCGGGAGATACGCAGTATTTT
cdr3_aa: CASNQQGAGDTQYF

j_call: TRBJ2-4
cdr3_length: 17
clone_size: -
v_call: TRBV15
d_call: -
cdr3_nt: TGTGCCACCAGCAGACCGGACGCAGGTATAGCCAAAAACATTCAGTACTTC
cdr3_aa: CATSRPDAGIAKNIQYF

j_call: TRBJ2-5
cdr3_length: 15
clone_size: -
v_call: TRBV28
d_call: TRBD2
cdr3_nt: TGTGCCAGCAGTTTCCTAGCGGGAGGGCAAGAGACCCAGTACTTC
cdr3_aa: CASSFLAGGQETQYF

j_call: TRBJ1-2
cdr3_length: 13
clone_size: -
v_call: TRBV4-2
d_call: -
cdr3_nt: TGTGCCAGCAGCAAAGACCCGGTTTATGGCTACACCTTC
cdr3_aa: CASSKDPVYGYTF

j_call: TRBJ2-3
cdr3_length: 13
clone_size: -
v_call: TRBV5-6
d_call: -
cdr3_nt: TGTGCCAGCAGCTCCGCTAGCACAGATACGCAGTATTTT
cdr3_aa: CASSSASTDTQYF

j_call: TRBJ1-2
cdr3_length: 16
clone_size: once
v_call: TRBV9
d_call: -
cdr3_nt: TGTGCCAGCAGCGTAGCGAGTACCCCATCTTTCTATGGCTACACCTTC
cdr3_aa: CASSVASTPSFYGYTF

j_call: TRBJ2-3
cdr3_length: 15
clone_size: -
v_call: TRBV5-1
d_call: -
cdr3_nt: TGCGCCAGCAGCTTGGGGAGCTATAGCACAGATACGCAGTATTTT
cdr3_aa: CASSLGSYSTDTQYF

j_call: TRBJ2-5
cdr3_length: 15
clone_size: -
v_call: TRBV30
d_call: -
cdr3_nt: TGTGCCTGGGGCTTCCTAGGGGGGTACCAAGAGACCCAGTACTTC
cdr3_aa: CAWGFLGGYQETQYF

j_call: TRBJ2-1
cdr3_length: 16
clone_size: -
v_call: TRBV11-1
d_call: -
cdr3_nt: TGTGCCAGCAGCGGTACAGGTTTTCCCTCCTACAATGAGCAGTTCTTC
cdr3_aa: CASSGTGFPSYNEQFF

j_call: TRBJ2-3
cdr3_length: 16
clone_size: -
v_call: TRBV18
d_call: TRBD2
cdr3_nt: TGTGCCAGCTCACCATCCCGGACTAGCGGGGGGGATACGCAGTATTTT
cdr3_aa: CASSPSRTSGGDTQYF

j_call: TRBJ2-7
cdr3_length: 14
clone_size: once
v_call: TRBV28
d_call: TRBD2
cdr3_nt: TGTGCCAGCAGTTTAGGGACTAGGACCTACGAGCAGTACTTC
cdr3_aa: CASSLGTRTYEQYF

j_call: TRBJ2-2
cdr3_length: 15
clone_size: -
v_call: TRBV6-6
d_call: -
cdr3_nt: TGTGCCAGCATAGAGCGGTCGATCTTTGTCGGGGAGCTGTTTTTT
cdr3_aa: CASIERSIFVGELFF

j_call: TRBJ2-1
cdr3_length: 18
clone_size: -
v_call: TRBV30
d_call: TRBD2
cdr3_nt: TGTGCCTGCCCTAGGTGGAGCCTCACGAGCGGGGACTACAATGAGCAGTTCTTC
cdr3_aa: CACPRWSLTSGDYNEQFF

j_call: TRBJ2-5
cdr3_length: 14
clone_size: -
v_call: TRBV11-3
d_call: -
cdr3_nt: TGTGCCAGCAGCTTCGGGGGATCTCAAGAGACCCAGTACTTC
cdr3_aa: CASSFGGSQETQYF

j_call: TRBJ1-6
cdr3_length: 17
clone_size: -
v_call: TRBV4-3
d_call: TRBD1
cdr3_nt: TGCGCCAGCAGCCGAGGACAGGCGAGCTCCTATAATTCACCCCTCCACTTT
cdr3_aa: CASSRGQASSYNSPLHF

j_call: TRBJ2-5
cdr3_length: 12
clone_size: -
v_call: TRBV10-3
d_call: -
cdr3_nt: TGTGCCATCAGTGTGTTAGGAGAGACCCAGTACTTC
cdr3_aa: CAISVLGETQYF

j_call: TRBJ2-7
cdr3_length: 15
clone_size: -
v_call: TRBV28
d_call: TRBD1
cdr3_nt: TGTGCCAGCAGGAATACAGGGGGCGCATCCTACGAGCAGTACTTC
cdr3_aa: CASRNTGGASYEQYF

j_call: TRBJ1-2
cdr3_length: 15
clone_size: -
v_call: TRBV7-9
d_call: -
cdr3_nt: TGTGCCAGCAGCTTAGGTCAGGGACTGTCCTATGGCTACACCTTC
cdr3_aa: CASSLGQGLSYGYTF

j_call: TRBJ2-1
cdr3_length: 13
clone_size: -
v_call: TRBV7-3
d_call: -
cdr3_nt: TGTGCCAGCAGCCCAAATCCAGGTAATGAGCAGTTCTTC
cdr3_aa: CASSPNPGNEQFF

j_call: TRBJ2-6
cdr3_length: 18
clone_size: -
v_call: TRBV6-1
d_call: TRBD1
cdr3_nt: TGTGCCAGCAGCGAACCCGGGACAGGAAACTCTGGGGCCAACGTCCTGACTTTC
cdr3_aa: CASSEPGTGNSGANVLTF

j_call: TRBJ2-7
cdr3_length: 14
clone_size: -
v_call: TRBV18
d_call: -
cdr3_nt: TGTGCCAGCTCACCGGCTAGTTTGGCCTACGAGCAGTACTTC
cdr3_aa: CASSPASLAYEQYF